This TCR beta chain was sequenced during a study of T cells in Graves' hyperthyroidism and ophthalmopathy. CDR1 is KGHDR and CDR2 is SFDVKD in the germline V gene. The CDR3 length is 16 residues. The germline V and J ends were trimmed by 4 bases and 3 bases, with 14 bases remaining between them. RNA transcripts served as the template for amplifying TCR beta CDR3 regions. The HTBI primer set served for first-round RT-PCR of the TCR CDR3. MiXCR, run by TCRdb on the multiplex PCR reads, gives a single entry per CDR3 protein. The top ten clones hold approximately 11% of a sample with 300,000 to 400,000 distinct CDR3 sequences, around 14% of them seen once.

Sequencing was performed on blood. This receptor was obtained from a woman aged 55-69 years with Graves' hyperthyroidism. The genes are TRBV24-1 and TRBJ2-2, with D perhaps matching TRBD2 (6 bases). The CDR3 bases are TGTGCCACCAGTGACCCCGGGACTTATGACACCGGGGAGCTGTTTTTT. It translates to CATSDPGTYDTGELFF.